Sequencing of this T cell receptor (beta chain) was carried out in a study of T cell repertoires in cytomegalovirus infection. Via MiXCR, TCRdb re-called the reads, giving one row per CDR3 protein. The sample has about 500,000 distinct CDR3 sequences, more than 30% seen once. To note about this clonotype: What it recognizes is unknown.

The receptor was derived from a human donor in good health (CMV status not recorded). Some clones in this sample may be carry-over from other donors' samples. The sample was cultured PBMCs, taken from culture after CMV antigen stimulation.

CDR3 loop: CSARNRLVSTDTQYF. CDR3 sequence (DNA): TGCAGTGCGAGAAACCGACTAGTTAGCACAGATACGCAGTATTTT. V is TRBV20-1 and J is TRBJ2-3, with D maybe TRBD2 (6 bases). The CDR3 has 15 amino acids. The V end was cut by 6 bases, the J end by 0 bases, with 16 bases between. In germline, CDR1 is DFQATT, CDR2 SNEGSKA (reference sequence).